This T cell receptor beta chain was recovered during a study of cytomegalovirus exposure and HLA in healthy donors. It was with 60 Vbeta and 13 Jbeta primers that the PCR ran. Method: immunoSEQ multiplex PCR; TCRdb's copy keeps in-frame clones and lacks some. This sample has approximately 40,000 clones, with roughly 88% found just once. Notes on this clone: Its antigen is still unknown.

Germline loops: CDR1 LNHDA, CDR2 SQIVND (reference sequence). The CDR3 length is 17 residues. The ends were cut back, 3 bases at V and 5 bases at J, with 22 bases in the middle. Findings of the study overall: Per a later analysis, roughly 17,000 TCR beta sequences showed association with HLA alleles at 0.05 false discovery rate. Other equally common chains were less clonally expanded than HLA-associated TCR beta chains, a later analysis showed.

Sequenced sample: PBMCs. The receptor was isolated from a woman aged 40-49 years in good health and CMV-seropositive. V gene TRBV19 combines with J gene TRBJ1-2, with D maybe TRBD1 (5 bases). The CDR3 is CASSILRDSKGRYGYTF. In DNA form, the CDR3 reads TGTGCCAGTAGTATCCTCCGGGACTCTAAGGGTCGGTATGGCTACACCTTC.